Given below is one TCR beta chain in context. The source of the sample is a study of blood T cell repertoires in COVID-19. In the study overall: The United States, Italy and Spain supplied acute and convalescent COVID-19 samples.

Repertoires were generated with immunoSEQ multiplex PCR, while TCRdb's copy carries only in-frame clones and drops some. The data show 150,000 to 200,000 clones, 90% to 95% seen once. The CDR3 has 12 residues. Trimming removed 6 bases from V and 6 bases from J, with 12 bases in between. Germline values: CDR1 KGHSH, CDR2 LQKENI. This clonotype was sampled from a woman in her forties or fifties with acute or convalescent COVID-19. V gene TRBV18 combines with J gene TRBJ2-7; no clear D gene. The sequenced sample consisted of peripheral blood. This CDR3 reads CASSRPTLEQYF. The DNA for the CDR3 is TGTGCCAGCTCGCGTCCGACACTCGAGCAGTACTTC.